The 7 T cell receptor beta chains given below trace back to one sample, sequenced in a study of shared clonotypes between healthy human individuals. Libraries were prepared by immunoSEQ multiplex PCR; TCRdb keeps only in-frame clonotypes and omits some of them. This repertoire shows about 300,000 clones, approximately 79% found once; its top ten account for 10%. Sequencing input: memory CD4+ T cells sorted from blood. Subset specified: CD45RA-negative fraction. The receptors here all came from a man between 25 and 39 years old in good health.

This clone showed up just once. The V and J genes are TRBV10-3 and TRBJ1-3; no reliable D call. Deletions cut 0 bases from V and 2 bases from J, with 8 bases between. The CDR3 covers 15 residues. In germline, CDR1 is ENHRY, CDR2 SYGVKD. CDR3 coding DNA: TGTGCCATCAGTGAGTCGAAAGTTGCTGGAAACACCATATATTTT. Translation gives CAISESKVAGNTIYF.

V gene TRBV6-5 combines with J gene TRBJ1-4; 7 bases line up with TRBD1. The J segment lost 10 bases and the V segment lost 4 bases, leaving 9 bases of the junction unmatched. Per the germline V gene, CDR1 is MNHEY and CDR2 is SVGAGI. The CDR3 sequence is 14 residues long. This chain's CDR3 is CASSLTGQGGKLFF. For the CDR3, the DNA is TGTGCCAGCAGTTTGACAGGGCAGGGGGGAAAACTGTTTTTT.

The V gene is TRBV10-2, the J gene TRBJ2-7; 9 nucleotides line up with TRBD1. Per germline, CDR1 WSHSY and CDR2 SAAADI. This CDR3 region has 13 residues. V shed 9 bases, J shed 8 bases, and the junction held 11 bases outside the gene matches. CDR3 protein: CASFGTGFSKQYF. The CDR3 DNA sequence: TGCGCCAGTTTTGGGACAGGGTTTTCGAAGCAGTACTTC.

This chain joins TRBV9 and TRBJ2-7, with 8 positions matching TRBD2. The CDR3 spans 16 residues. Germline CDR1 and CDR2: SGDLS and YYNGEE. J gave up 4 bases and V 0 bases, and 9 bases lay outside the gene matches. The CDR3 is CASSVGGGRSLYEQYF. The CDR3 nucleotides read TGTGCCAGCAGCGTAGGGGGCGGGAGGTCGCTTTACGAGCAGTACTTC.

The CDR3 region is CASSAGLAGGGNEQFF. The CDR3 coding sequence is TGCGCCAGCAGTGCCGGACTAGCGGGAGGTGGGAATGAGCAGTTCTTC. The chain is built from TRBV10-1 and TRBJ2-1, with 14 bases identical to TRBD2. From germline, CDR1 is WNHNN and CDR2 SYGVQD (reference sequence). The CDR3 contains 16 residues. The trim removed 4 bases at V and 7 bases at J, leaving 6 bases unmatched.

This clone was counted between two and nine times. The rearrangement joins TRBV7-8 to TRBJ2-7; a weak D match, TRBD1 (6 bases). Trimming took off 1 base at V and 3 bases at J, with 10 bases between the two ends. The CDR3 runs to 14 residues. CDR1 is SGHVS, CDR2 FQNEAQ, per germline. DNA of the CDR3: TGTGCCAGCAGCTTAGAAAGGGGGAACTACGAGCAGTACTTC. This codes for CASSLERGNYEQYF.

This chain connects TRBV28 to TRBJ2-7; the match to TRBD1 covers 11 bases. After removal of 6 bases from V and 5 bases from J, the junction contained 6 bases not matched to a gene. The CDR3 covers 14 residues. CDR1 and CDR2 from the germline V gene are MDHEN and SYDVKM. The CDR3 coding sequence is TGTGCCAGCAGGTGGACAGGGGGCTTCGACGAGCAGTACTTC. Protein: CASRWTGGFDEQYF.